This T cell receptor (beta chain) was obtained from a study of cytomegalovirus exposure and HLA in healthy donors. Overall study: The 100 to 150 validation repertoires were reported in a later analysis to have been generated on the same platform as the roughly 670 first-cohort repertoires.

About this clone: Its specificity is not known.

The data were produced by immunoSEQ multiplex PCR, yet TCRdb's version contains in-frame clones alone and is incomplete. Among roughly 63,000 clones listed, more than 80% were seen once. Study-wide results and caveats: Under in vitro conditions, three CMV-associated chains were confirmed as specific for CMV antigens.

The TCR was taken from a woman under 30 in good health and CMV-seronegative. Specimen: PBMCs.

DNA of the CDR3: TGTGCCTGGAGCAGTCTAGTAGGAGGGGAGCTGTTTTTT. Encoded protein: CAWSSLVGGELFF. The chain couples TRBV30 to TRBJ2-2; unclear D gene. V lost 3 bases to trimming and J lost 8 bases, with 13 bases between them. The CDR3 sequence is 13 residues long. Germline loops: CDR1 GTSNPN, CDR2 SVGIG (reference sequence).